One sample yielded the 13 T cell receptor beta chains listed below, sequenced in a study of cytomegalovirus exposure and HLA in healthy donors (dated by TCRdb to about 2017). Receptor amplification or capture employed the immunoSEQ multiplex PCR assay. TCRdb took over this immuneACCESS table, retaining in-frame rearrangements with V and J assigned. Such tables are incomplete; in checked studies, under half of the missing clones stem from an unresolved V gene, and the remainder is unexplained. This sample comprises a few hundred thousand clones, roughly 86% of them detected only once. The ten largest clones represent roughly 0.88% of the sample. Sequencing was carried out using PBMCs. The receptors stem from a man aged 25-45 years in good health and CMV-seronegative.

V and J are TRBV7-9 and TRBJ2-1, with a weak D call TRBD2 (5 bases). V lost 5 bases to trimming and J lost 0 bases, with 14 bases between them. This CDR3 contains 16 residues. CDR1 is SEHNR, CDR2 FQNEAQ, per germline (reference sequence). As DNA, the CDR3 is TGTGCCAGCAGCCCCGCCGCTGGGAGCTCCTACAATGAGCAGTTCTTC. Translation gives CASSPAAGSSYNEQFF.

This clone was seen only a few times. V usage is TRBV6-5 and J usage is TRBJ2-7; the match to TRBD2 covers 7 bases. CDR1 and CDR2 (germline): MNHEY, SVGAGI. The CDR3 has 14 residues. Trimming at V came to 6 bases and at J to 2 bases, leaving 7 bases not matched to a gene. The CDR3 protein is CASRDSGTTYEQYF. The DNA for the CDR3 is TGTGCCAGCAGAGACAGCGGGACCACCTACGAGCAGTACTTC.

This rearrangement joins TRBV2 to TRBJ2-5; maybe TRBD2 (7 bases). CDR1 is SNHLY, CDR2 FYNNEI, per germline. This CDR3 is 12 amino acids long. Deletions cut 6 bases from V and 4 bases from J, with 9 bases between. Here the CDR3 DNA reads TGTGCCAGCAGGGGGGGGCTAGAGACCCAGTACTTC. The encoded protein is CASRGGLETQYF.

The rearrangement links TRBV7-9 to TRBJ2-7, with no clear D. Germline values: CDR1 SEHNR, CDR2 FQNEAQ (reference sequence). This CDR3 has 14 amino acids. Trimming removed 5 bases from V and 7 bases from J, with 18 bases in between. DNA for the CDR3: TGTGCCAGCAGCCCTGTCTCCAGTACCTTGGAGCAGTACTTC. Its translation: CASSPVSSTLEQYF. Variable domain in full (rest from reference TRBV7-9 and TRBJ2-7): DTGVSQNPRHKITKRGQNVTFRCDPISEHNRLYWYRQTLGQGPEFLTYFQNEAQLEKSRLLSDRFSAERPKGSFSTLEIQRTEQGDSAMYLCASSPVSSTLEQYFGPGTRLTVT.

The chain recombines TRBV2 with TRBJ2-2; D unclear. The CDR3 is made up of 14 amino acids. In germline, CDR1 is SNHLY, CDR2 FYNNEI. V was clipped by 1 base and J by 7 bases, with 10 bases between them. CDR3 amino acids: CASSEGPVVGELFF. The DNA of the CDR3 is TGTGCCAGCAGTGAAGGCCCGGTGGTCGGGGAGCTGTTTTTT.

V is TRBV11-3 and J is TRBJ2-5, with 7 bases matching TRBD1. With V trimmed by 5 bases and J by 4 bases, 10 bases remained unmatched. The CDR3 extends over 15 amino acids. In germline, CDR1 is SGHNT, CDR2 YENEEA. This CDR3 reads CASSAGRDSLETQYF. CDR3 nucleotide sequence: TGTGCCAGCAGCGCCGGAAGGGACAGTCTAGAGACCCAGTACTTC.

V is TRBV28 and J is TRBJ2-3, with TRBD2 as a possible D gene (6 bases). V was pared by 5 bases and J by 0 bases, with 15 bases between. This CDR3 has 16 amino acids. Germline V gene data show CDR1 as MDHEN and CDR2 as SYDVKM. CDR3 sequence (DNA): TGTGCCAGCAGTCAGCCTAGCGCTTCTAGCACAGATACGCAGTATTTT. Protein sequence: CASSQPSASSTDTQYF.

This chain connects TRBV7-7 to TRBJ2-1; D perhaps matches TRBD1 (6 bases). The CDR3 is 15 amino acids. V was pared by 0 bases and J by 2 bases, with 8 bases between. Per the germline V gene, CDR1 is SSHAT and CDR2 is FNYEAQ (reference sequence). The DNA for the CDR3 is TGTGCCAGCAGCTTAGCGACAGGCGCCTACAATGAGCAGTTCTTC. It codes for CASSLATGAYNEQFF.

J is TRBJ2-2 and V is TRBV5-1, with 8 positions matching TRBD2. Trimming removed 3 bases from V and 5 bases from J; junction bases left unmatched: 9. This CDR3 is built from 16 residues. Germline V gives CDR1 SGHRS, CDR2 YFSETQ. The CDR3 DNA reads TGCGCCAGCAGCTGGCCCCGGGAGGGGGGTACCGGGGAGCTGTTTTTT. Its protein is CASSWPREGGTGELFF.

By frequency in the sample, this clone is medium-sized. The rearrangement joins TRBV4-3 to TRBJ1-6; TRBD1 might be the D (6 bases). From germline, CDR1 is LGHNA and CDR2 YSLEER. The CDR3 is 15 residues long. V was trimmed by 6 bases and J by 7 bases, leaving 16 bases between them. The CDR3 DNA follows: TGCGCCAGCAGTCGAACCGGGACACAGAATTCACCCCTCCACTTT. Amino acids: CASSRTGTQNSPLHF.

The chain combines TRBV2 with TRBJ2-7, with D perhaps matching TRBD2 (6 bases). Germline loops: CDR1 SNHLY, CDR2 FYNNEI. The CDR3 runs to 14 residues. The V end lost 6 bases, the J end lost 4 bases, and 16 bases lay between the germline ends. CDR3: CASSGGTFGYEQYF. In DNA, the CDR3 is TGTGCCAGCAGCGGCGGGACTTTCGGGTACGAGCAGTACTTC.

The CDR3: CASSLESSGGVDTQYF. As DNA, the CDR3 is TGTGCCAGCAGCTTGGAGTCTAGCGGGGGGGTAGATACGCAGTATTTT. The V and J genes are TRBV5-6 and TRBJ2-3; 12 bases are a match to TRBD2. Germline V lookup: CDR1 SGHDT, CDR2 YYEEEE. Trimming at V came to 0 bases and at J to 5 bases, leaving 4 bases not matched to a gene. The CDR3 has 16 residues.

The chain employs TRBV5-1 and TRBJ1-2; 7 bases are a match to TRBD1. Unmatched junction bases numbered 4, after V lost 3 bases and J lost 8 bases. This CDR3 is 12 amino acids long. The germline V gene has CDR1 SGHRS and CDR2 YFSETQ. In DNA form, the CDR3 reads TGCGCCAGCAGCTGGGGGACAGTCGGCTACACCTTC. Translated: CASSWGTVGYTF. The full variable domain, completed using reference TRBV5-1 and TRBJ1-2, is KAGVTQTPRYLIKTRGQQVTLSCSPISGHRSVSWYQQTPGQGLQFLFEYFSETQRNKGNFPGRFSGRQFSNSRSEMNVSTLELGDSALYLCASSWGTVGYTFGSGTRLTVV.